These 27 T cell receptor beta chains were sequenced from one sample in a study of beta chain features in type 1 diabetes. Isolated RNA was reverse transcribed in full, so expressed TCRB transcripts were sequenced. Produced via immunoSEQ multiplex PCR; TCRdb's table is partial and in-frame only. The table records about 150,000 clones, 11% of them present only once. Material for sequencing was central memory CD4+ T cells from blood. The receptors shown here come from a man aged 18 to 35 in good health.

This clone was recorded at least ten times. The chain has TRBV4-1 and TRBJ2-2; D may match TRBD1 or TRBD2 (5 bases each). The CDR3 consists of 15 residues. V lost 5 bases and J lost 1, with 11 bases in between. The germline V gene has CDR1 MGHRA and CDR2 YSYEKL. CDR3 sequence reads: CASSGTEENTGELFF. The DNA for the CDR3 is TGCGCCAGCAGCGGGACGGAAGAGAACACCGGGGAGCTGTTTTTT.

This clone was seen a few times. As DNA, the CDR3 is TGTGCCAGCAGTGTTGAACCTAATGAAAAACTGTTTTTT. Translation: CASSVEPNEKLFF. J is TRBJ1-4 and V is TRBV6-1; no reliable D call. The V gene lost 4 bases and the J gene lost 3 bases, with 6 bases spanning the gap. Germline V gene lookup returns CDR1 MNHNS and CDR2 SASEGT. There are 13 residues in the CDR3.

The chain links TRBV6-5 to TRBJ2-3; D gene uncertain. The CDR3 covers 14 residues. V lost 0 bases, J lost 4 bases, and 8 bases lay in between. Germline V lookup: CDR1 MNHEY, CDR2 SVGAGI. CDR3 DNA sequence: TGTGCCAGCAGTTACTCGTGGAGCGCAGATACGCAGTATTTT. This codes for CASSYSWSADTQYF.

The chain carries TRBV5-1 and TRBJ1-5; D ambiguous. Trimming pared 0 bases from V and 0 bases from J, leaving 7 bases between. Germline assignment: CDR1 SGHRS and CDR2 YFSETQ. CDR3 size: 15 residues. CDR3 nucleotides: TGCGCCAGCAGCTTGGGGGCCTATAGCAATCAGCCCCAGCATTTT. Amino acids: CASSLGAYSNQPQHF. Full variable domain (rest looked up from reference TRBV5-1 and TRBJ1-5): KAGVTQTPRYLIKTRGQQVTLSCSPISGHRSVSWYQQTPGQGLQFLFEYFSETQRNKGNFPGRFSGRQFSNSRSEMNVSTLELGDSALYLCASSLGAYSNQPQHFGDGTRLSIL.

This clone was detected a few times. The chain carries TRBV15 and TRBJ2-1, with TRBD2 matching over 10 bases. The germline V gene encodes CDR1 LNHNV and CDR2 YYDKDF (reference sequence). The V segment lost 0 bases and the J segment 8 bases; nucleotides outside the gene matches: 7. The CDR3 sequence is 16 residues long. This CDR3 reads CATSRDLSGGAYEQFF. The CDR3 DNA reads as TGTGCCACCAGCAGAGATTTAAGCGGGGGGGCCTATGAGCAGTTCTTC.

The rearrangement uses TRBV29-1 and TRBJ2-2; D tentatively reads TRBD1 or TRBD2 (5 bases each). Germline V lookup: CDR1 SQVTM, CDR2 ANQGSEA. The CDR3 consists of 15 residues. The V end lost 7 bases, the J end lost 1 base, and 16 bases lay between the germline ends. CDR3 residues: CSASDEGRNTGELFF. CDR3 DNA: TGCAGCGCCTCAGACGAGGGGCGGAACACCGGGGAGCTGTTTTTT.

Only a few counts were recorded for this clone. The chain combines TRBV28 with TRBJ2-5, with no clear D. Germline V CDR1 and CDR2: MDHEN, SYDVKM. Trimming pared 0 bases from V and 1 base from J, leaving 6 bases between. The CDR3 loop spans 14 amino acids. CDR3 sequence reads: CASSLWAGQETQYF. The CDR3 DNA reads as TGTGCCAGCAGTTTATGGGCAGGCCAAGAGACCCAGTACTTC.

A few counts support this clone. The J gene is TRBJ2-2, the V gene TRBV4-2; maybe TRBD1 (7 bases). With 3 bases removed from V and 3 bases from J, the gap between germline ends came to 14 bases. The CDR3 totals 16 residues. Germline lookup yields CDR1 LGHNA and CDR2 YNFKEQ. CDR3 coding DNA: TGTGCCAGCAGCCAGCAGGGGGGCTGGGACACCGGGGAGCTGTTTTTT. It yields the protein CASSQQGGWDTGELFF.

The gene calls are TRBV7-2 and TRBJ2-4; tentatively, D is TRBD2 (5 bases). Deletions cut 6 bases from V and 8 bases from J, with 11 bases between. CDR1 is SGHTA and CDR2 is FQGNSA in the germline V gene. The CDR3 has 12 amino acids. The CDR3, as DNA: TGTGCCAGCAGTCTCTCGGGGTACATTCAGTACTTC. Translating it yields CASSLSGYIQYF.

This clone occurred a few times. The V and J genes are TRBV9 and TRBJ1-1; 7 nucleotides align to TRBD1. V shed 4 bases, J shed 11 bases, and the junction held 14 bases outside the gene matches. Germline-derived CDR1 and CDR2 are SGDLS and YYNGEE. The CDR3 covers 14 residues. The CDR3 protein is CASSPDRVRGDAFF. For the CDR3, the DNA is TGTGCCAGCAGCCCCGACAGGGTTAGAGGGGACGCTTTCTTT.

This clone has just a few counts. J is TRBJ2-1 and V is TRBV7-2; 9 nucleotides agree with TRBD2. After removal of 0 bases from V and 2 bases from J, the junction contained 2 bases not matched to a gene. Germline CDR1 reads SGHTA; CDR2 reads FQGNSA. The CDR3 totals 16 residues. Written as DNA, the CDR3 is TGTGCCAGCAGCTTAGCGCTAGCGGGGCCCTACAATGAGCAGTTCTTC. Residues: CASSLALAGPYNEQFF.

This clone was counted between two and nine times. The chain recombines TRBV5-1 with TRBJ2-5, with 8 bases matching TRBD1. The CDR3 runs 16 residues. V gave up 0 bases and J gave up 5 bases; unmatched junction bases: 9. CDR1 SGHRS and CDR2 YFSETQ come from the germline V gene. The chain's CDR3 is CASSLGVRTGSETQYF. For the CDR3, the DNA is TGCGCCAGCAGCTTGGGGGTTAGGACAGGGTCGGAGACCCAGTACTTC.

This rearrangement joins TRBV7-9 to TRBJ2-3, with 8 bases fitting TRBD2. The ends lost 2 bases at V and 0 bases at J; junction bases unmatched: 7. Germline V gene data show CDR1 as SEHNR and CDR2 as FQNEAQ (reference sequence). This CDR3 region has 17 residues. The CDR3 nucleotides read TGTGCCAGCAGCTTACCTCTCCGCGGGGGGAGCACAGATACGCAGTATTTT. This sequence encodes CASSLPLRGGSTDTQYF.

This clone was counted between two and nine times. The chain carries TRBV9 and TRBJ2-7, with D perhaps matching TRBD2 (5 bases). This CDR3 has 15 amino acids. Germline V gene data show CDR1 as SGDLS and CDR2 as YYNGEE. Trimming left V 0 bases short and J 2 bases short, with 12 bases between. The CDR3 nucleotides are TGTGCCAGCAGCGTAGGGGCGGGTGGCCCCTACGAGCAGTACTTC. The encoded protein is CASSVGAGGPYEQYF.

This clone has just a few counts. The V and J genes are TRBV30 and TRBJ1-3; D might be TRBD1 (5 bases). The CDR3 is 14 residues long. V gave up 8 bases and J gave up 4 bases, with 18 bases separating them. Germline values: CDR1 GTSNPN, CDR2 SVGIG (reference sequence). The CDR3 reads CASQYQGLGNTIYF. DNA for the CDR3: TGTGCCAGTCAATATCAGGGTTTAGGAAACACCATATATTTT.

This clone was detected a few times. The rearrangement uses TRBV28 and TRBJ1-1; D unclear. This CDR3 has 12 amino acids. Trimming pared 3 bases from V and 7 bases from J, leaving 9 bases between. CDR1 and CDR2 (germline): MDHEN, SYDVKM. The CDR3: CASSLLRSEAFF. The DNA of the CDR3 is TGTGCCAGCAGTTTGCTGCGGAGTGAAGCTTTCTTT.

This clone was seen a few times. The chain uses TRBV5-4 and TRBJ1-1, with no clear D. The germline CDR1 and CDR2 sequences are SGHNT and YYREEE (reference sequence). Trimming took 4 bases from V and 2 from J, leaving 12 bases between them. The CDR3 length is 14 residues. CDR3 amino acids: CASSPVKANTEAFF. The CDR3 region has the DNA TGTGCCAGCAGCCCCGTCAAGGCTAACACTGAAGCTTTCTTT.

This clone was detected a few times. This chain connects TRBV7-3 to TRBJ2-7; 9 nucleotides match TRBD1. Germline assignment: CDR1 SGHTA and CDR2 FQGTGA. CDR3 length equals 15 residues. V dropped 5 bases and J dropped 3; count of bases not matched to a gene: 8. CDR3 bases: TGTGCCAGCAGCATTTCCGGGACAGGGAACTACGAGCAGTACTTC. This encodes CASSISGTGNYEQYF. Full variable domain (missing parts from reference TRBV7-3 and TRBJ2-7): GAGVSQTPSNKVTEKGKYVELRCDPISGHTALYWYRQSLGQGPEFLIYFQGTGAADDSGLPNDRFFAVRPEGSVSTLKIQRTERGDSAVYLCASSISGTGNYEQYFGPGTRLTVT.

This clone has only a few counts. This chain uses TRBV5-6 with TRBJ2-3, with a weak D call TRBD1 (5 bases). The CDR3 has 16 amino acids. Germline CDR1 is SGHDT and CDR2 is YYEEEE. V lost 2 bases and J 2 bases, leaving 15 bases between the germline ends. The CDR3 here is CASSFFLSGYTDTQYF. The DNA for the CDR3 is TGTGCCAGCAGCTTCTTTCTGTCAGGGTACACAGATACGCAGTATTTT. Supplemented by reference TRBV5-6 and TRBJ2-3, the full variable domain reads DAGVTQSPTHLIKTRGQQVTLRCSPKSGHDTVSWYQQALGQGPQFIFQYYEEEERQRGNFPDRFSGHQFPNYSSELNVNALLLGDSALYLCASSFFLSGYTDTQYFGPGTRLTVL.

The J gene is TRBJ2-2, the V gene TRBV10-3; 10 bases match TRBD1. V shed 6 bases and J 5 bases; nucleotides not matched to a gene: 6. Per germline, CDR1 ENHRY and CDR2 SYGVKD. The CDR3 loop spans 15 amino acids. The CDR3 DNA follows: TGTGCCATCAGCAAGACAGGGGGCGAAACCGGGGAGCTGTTTTTT. Translation: CAISKTGGETGELFF.

This sequence joins TRBV7-9 and TRBJ2-4; 12 bases agree with TRBD1. The V gene end was trimmed by 6 bases and the J gene end by 3 bases; junction bases not matched to a gene: 9. Germline-derived CDR1 and CDR2 are SEHNR and FQNEAQ (reference sequence). This CDR3 region has 17 residues. The CDR3 is CASRLFGTGGVKNIQYF. CDR3 coding DNA: TGTGCCAGCAGACTTTTCGGGACAGGGGGCGTCAAAAACATTCAGTACTTC. Together with reference TRBV7-9 and TRBJ2-4, the CDR3 gives the full variable domain: DTGVSQNPRHKITKRGQNVTFRCDPISEHNRLYWYRQTLGQGPEFLTYFQNEAQLEKSRLLSDRFSAERPKGSFSTLEIQRTEQGDSAMYLCASRLFGTGGVKNIQYFGAGTRLSVL.

This sequence joins TRBV9 and TRBJ1-3; D is uncertain. This CDR3 has 17 amino acids. Trimming left V 0 bases short and J 4 bases short, with 17 bases between. Germline CDR1 SGDLS, CDR2 YYNGEE. In nucleotides, the CDR3 is TGTGCCAGCAGCGTAGCTCCCTTATACAGTCCCGGAAACACCATATATTTT. It translates to CASSVAPLYSPGNTIYF.

This chain joins TRBV15 and TRBJ1-1, with 10 bases matching TRBD1. The CDR3 consists of 14 residues. V shed 1 base and J 11 bases; nucleotides not matched to a gene: 7. Germline values: CDR1 LNHNV, CDR2 YYDKDF (reference sequence). CDR3 coding DNA: TGTGCCACCAGCAGAGGTGGGACAGGGGCTACTGCTTTCTTT. Protein sequence: CATSRGGTGATAFF.

V is TRBV7-2 and J is TRBJ2-4, with D possibly being TRBD2 (6 bases). The CDR3 is 17 residues long. The germline V and J ends were trimmed by 5 bases and 0 bases, with 17 bases remaining between them. CDR1 is SGHTA, CDR2 FQGNSA, per germline. The DNA of the CDR3 is TGTGCCAGCAGCCCGATGGTGTGGCGGGGAGCCAAAAACATTCAGTACTTC. Translation gives CASSPMVWRGAKNIQYF.

There are many counts of this clone. The chain carries TRBV7-3 and TRBJ2-2; perhaps TRBD2 as D (7 bases). Trimming took 4 bases from V and 6 from J, leaving 21 bases between them. CDR3 length: 17 residues. The germline gives CDR1 SGHTA, CDR2 FQGTGA. The CDR3 protein is CASSSYRTAGSAGELFF. DNA for the CDR3: TGTGCCAGCAGCTCCTACCGGACAGCGGGGTCGGCCGGGGAGCTGTTTTTT.

The chain carries TRBV29-1 and TRBJ2-7, with D unresolved. Germline-derived CDR1 and CDR2 are SQVTM and ANQGSEA. The CDR3 runs 12 residues. With 4 bases removed from V and 3 bases from J, the gap between germline ends came to 10 bases. In DNA, the CDR3 is TGCAGCGTTGTACTGGGCGGCTACGAGCAGTACTTC. Its translation: CSVVLGGYEQYF.

This clone was detected only a few times. This chain links TRBV11-2 with TRBJ2-3; 9 nucleotides match TRBD1. V lost 7 bases, J lost 1 base, and 6 bases stayed unmatched. Germline values: CDR1 SGHAT, CDR2 FQNNGV. This CDR3 region has 15 residues. CDR3 nucleotide sequence: TGTGCCAGCATCAGACAGGGGGTGGGCACAGATACGCAGTATTTT. This translates into CASIRQGVGTDTQYF. The full variable domain, rest sourced from reference TRBV11-2 and TRBJ2-3, is EAGVAQSPRYKIIEKRQSVAFWCNPISGHATLYWYQQILGQGPKLLIQFQNNGVVDDSQLPKDRFSAERLKGVDSTLKIQPAKLEDSAVYLCASIRQGVGTDTQYFGPGTRLTVL.